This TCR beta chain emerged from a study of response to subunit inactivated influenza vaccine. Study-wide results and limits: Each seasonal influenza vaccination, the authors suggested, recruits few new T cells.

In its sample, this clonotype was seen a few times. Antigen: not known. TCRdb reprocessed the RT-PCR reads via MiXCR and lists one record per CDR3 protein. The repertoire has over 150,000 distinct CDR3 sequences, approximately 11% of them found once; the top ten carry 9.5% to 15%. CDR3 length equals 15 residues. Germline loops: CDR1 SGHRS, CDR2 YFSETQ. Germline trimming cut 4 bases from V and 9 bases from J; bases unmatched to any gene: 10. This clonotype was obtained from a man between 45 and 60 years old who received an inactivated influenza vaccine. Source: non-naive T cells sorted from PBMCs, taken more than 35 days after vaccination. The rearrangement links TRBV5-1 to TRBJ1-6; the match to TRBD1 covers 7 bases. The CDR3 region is CASSAGTVSGSPLHF. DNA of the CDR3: TGCGCCAGCAGCGCCGGGACAGTGTCTGGTTCACCCCTCCACTTT.